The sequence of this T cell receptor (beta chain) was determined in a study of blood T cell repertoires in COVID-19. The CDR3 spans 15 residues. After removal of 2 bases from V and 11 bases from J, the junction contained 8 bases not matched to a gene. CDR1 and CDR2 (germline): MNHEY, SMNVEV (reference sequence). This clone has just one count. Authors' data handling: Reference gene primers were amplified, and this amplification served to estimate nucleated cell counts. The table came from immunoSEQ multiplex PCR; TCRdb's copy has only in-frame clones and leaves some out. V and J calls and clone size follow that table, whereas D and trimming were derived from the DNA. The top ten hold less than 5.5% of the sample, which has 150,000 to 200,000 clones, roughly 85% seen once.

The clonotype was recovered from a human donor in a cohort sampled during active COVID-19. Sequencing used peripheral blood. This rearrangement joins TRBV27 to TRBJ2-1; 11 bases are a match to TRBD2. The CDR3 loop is CASSLIALAGGKQFF. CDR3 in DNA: TGTGCCAGCAGTTTAATTGCTCTAGCGGGGGGCAAGCAGTTCTTC.